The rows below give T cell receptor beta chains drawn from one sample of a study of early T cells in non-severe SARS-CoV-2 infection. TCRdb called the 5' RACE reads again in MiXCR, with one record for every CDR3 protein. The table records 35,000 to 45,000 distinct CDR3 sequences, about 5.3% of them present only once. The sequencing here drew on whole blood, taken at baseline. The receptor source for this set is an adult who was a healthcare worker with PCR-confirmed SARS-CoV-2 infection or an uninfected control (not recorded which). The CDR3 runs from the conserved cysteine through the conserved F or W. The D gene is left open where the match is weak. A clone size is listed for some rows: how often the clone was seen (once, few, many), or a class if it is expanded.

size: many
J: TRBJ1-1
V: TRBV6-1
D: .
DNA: TGTGCCAGCAGTCGGACGACTGAAGCTTTCTTT
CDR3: CASSRTTEAFF

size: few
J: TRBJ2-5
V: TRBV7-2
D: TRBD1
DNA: TGTGCCAGCAGCTTAGGGGTAGTGGGACAGGGCTCGAGAGAGACCCAGTACTTC
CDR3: CASSLGVVGQGSRETQYF

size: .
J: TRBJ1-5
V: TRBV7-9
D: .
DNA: TGTGCCAGCAGCTTAGACGGCAATCAGCCCCAGCATTTT
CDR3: CASSLDGNQPQHF

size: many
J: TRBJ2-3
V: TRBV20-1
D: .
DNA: TGCAGTGCTAGTGGGCAGACAAACACAGATACGCAGTATTTT
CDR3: CSASGQTNTDTQYF

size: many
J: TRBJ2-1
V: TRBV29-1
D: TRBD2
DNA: TGCAGCGTGGCTAGCGGGACCACTGACAATGAGCAGTTCTTC
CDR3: CSVASGTTDNEQFF

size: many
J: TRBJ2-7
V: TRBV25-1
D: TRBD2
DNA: TGTGCCAGCACTTCGCTAGCGGGAGTTAGTAACGAGCAGTACTTC
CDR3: CASTSLAGVSNEQYF

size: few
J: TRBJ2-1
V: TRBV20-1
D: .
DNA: TGCAGTGCTAGCGGAGGGCGCCTCAATGAGCAGTTCTTC
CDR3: CSASGGRLNEQFF

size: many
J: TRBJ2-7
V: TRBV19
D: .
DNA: TGTGCCAGTAGTTTACAGGGAATCAACGAGCAGTACTTC
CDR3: CASSLQGINEQYF

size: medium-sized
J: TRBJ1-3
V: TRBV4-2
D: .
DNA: TGTGCCAGCAGCCAAGAAGGAAACACCATATATTTT
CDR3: CASSQEGNTIYF

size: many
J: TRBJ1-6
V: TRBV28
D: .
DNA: TGTGCCAGCAAGGGGAGCGGGGGCGTTTCACCCCTCCACTTT
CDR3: CASKGSGGVSPLHF

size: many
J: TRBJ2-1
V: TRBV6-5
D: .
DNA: TGTGCCAGCAGCCGTGGGAGGACCCCAGCGAACAATGAGCAGTTCTTC
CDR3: CASSRGRTPANNEQFF

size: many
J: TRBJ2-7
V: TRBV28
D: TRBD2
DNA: TGTGCCAGCAGTTTACGGGGACTAGCGGGAGTTCAGCAGTACTTC
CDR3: CASSLRGLAGVQQYF

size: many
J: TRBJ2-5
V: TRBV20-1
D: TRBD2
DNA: TGCAGTGCTAGTGCCCTAGCGGGAGACCAAGAGACCCAGTACTTC
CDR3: CSASALAGDQETQYF

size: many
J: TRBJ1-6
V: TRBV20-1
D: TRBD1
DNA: TGCAGTGCCGGACAGGGGCACAATTCACCCCTCCACTTT
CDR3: CSAGQGHNSPLHF

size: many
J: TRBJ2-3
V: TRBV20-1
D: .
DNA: TGCAGTGCTAGGGAAGTAGGGCAAATATTCACAGATACGCAGTATTTT
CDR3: CSAREVGQIFTDTQYF

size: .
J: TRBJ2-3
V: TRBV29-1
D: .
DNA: TGCAGCGTTGAAGGGGGAGTCCGAGATACGCAGTATTTT
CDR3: CSVEGGVRDTQYF

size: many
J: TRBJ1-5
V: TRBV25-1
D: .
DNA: TGTGCCAGCAGTTCCAGGGATCAGCCCCAGCATTTT
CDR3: CASSSRDQPQHF

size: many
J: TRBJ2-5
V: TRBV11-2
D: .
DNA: TGTGCCAGCAGCTTCACTCAAGAGACCCAGTACTTC
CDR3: CASSFTQETQYF

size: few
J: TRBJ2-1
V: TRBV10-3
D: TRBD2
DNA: TGTGCCATCAGTGAGTCTGCTAGCGGGAGGGCCGAGGAGGAGCAGTTCTTC
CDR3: CAISESASGRAEEEQFF

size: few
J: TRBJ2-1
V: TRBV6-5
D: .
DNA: TGTGCCAGCAGCCACCCCAAGAAGGGGAGATCATCGTACAATGAGCAGTTCTTC
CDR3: CASSHPKKGRSSYNEQFF

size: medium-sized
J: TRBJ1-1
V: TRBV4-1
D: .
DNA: TGCGCCAGCAGCCAAGCTAACCTGGGGGGTCTGGGCACTGAAGCTTTCTTT
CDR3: CASSQANLGGLGTEAFF

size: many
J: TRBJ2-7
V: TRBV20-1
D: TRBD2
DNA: TGCAGTGCTAGAGCTAGCGGGACTTACGAGCAGTACTTC
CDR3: CSARASGTYEQYF

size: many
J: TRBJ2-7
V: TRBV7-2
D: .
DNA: TGTGCCAGCAGCTCGACAGGGACTAGGCAGTACTTC
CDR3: CASSSTGTRQYF

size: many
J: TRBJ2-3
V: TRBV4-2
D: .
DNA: TGTGCCAGCAGCCAAGATTACCCTTGGGGCGGAGGAGGGACAGATACGCAGTATTTT
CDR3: CASSQDYPWGGGGTDTQYF

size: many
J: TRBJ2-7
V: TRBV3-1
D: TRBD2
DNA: TGTGCCAGCAGCTATATAGCGGGAGCTAACGAGCAGTACTTC
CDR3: CASSYIAGANEQYF

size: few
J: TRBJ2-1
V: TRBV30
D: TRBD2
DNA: TGTGCCTGGCCGCCGGGACTAGCGGGAGATCAGCAGTTCTTC
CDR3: CAWPPGLAGDQQFF

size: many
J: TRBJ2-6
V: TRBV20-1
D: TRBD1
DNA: TGCAGTTTTCGGGACAGCAATAAGGTTAGACTGTCTGGGGCCAACGTCCTGACTTTC
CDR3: CSFRDSNKVRLSGANVLTF

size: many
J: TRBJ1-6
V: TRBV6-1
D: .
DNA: TGTGCCAGCACCATACAACAGAATTCACCCCTCCACTTT
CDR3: CASTIQQNSPLHF

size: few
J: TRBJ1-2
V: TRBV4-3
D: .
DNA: TGCGCCAGCAGCCAAGCCCGCGGAAACTATGGCTACACCTTC
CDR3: CASSQARGNYGYTF

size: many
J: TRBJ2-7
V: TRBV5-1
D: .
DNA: TGCGCCAGCAGCTTGGCAGGTAGGAATACCTACGAGCAGTACTTC
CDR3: CASSLAGRNTYEQYF

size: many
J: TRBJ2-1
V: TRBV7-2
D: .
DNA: TGTGCCAGCAGCTTAGAGTGGGAGCAGTTCTTC
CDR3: CASSLEWEQFF

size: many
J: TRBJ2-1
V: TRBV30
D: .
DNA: TGTGCCTGGAGTTACGGCCACAATGAGCAGTTCTTC
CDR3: CAWSYGHNEQFF

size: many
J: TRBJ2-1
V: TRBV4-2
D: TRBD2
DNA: TGTGCCAGCAGCCAAGGGACTAGCGGGAGGGCCTACAATGAGCAGTTCTTC
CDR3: CASSQGTSGRAYNEQFF

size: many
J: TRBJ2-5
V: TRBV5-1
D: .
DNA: TGCGCCAGCAAAGACAGGTTCCTTGGGGAGACCCAGTACTTC
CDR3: CASKDRFLGETQYF

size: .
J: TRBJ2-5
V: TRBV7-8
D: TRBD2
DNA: TGTGCCAGCAGCTTGGGACTAGCGGGGCAAGAGACCCAGTACTTC
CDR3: CASSLGLAGQETQYF

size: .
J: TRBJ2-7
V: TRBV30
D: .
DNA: TGTGCCTGGACAGGGGCCTCCTACGAGCAGTACTTC
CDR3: CAWTGASYEQYF

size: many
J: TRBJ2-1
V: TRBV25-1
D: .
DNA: TGTGCCAGCAGCGCATCAACACCCTACAATGAGCAGTTCTTC
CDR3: CASSASTPYNEQFF

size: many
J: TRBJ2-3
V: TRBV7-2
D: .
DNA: TGTGCCAGCAGCTACGTGAAGAAGGATACGCAGTATTTT
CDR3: CASSYVKKDTQYF

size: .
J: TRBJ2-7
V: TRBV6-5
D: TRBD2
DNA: TGTGCCAGCAGTTACTCTTCAGCGGGAGTTTACGAGCAGTACTTC
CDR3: CASSYSSAGVYEQYF

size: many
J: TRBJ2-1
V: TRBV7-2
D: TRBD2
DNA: TGTGCCAGCAGCTCGGGACTAGTGAATGAGCAGTTCTTC
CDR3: CASSSGLVNEQFF

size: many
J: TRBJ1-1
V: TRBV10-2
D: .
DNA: TGCGCCAGCAGTGAGTCCGATACCCTGAACACTGAAGCTTTCTTT
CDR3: CASSESDTLNTEAFF

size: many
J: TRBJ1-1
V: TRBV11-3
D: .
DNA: TGTGCCAGCAGCTACGATGCGCAGTCGTTAGCTTTCTTT
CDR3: CASSYDAQSLAFF

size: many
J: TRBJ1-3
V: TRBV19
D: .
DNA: TGTGCCAGTAGTGATGATCGAGGGGGGCCTGGAAACACCATATATTTT
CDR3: CASSDDRGGPGNTIYF

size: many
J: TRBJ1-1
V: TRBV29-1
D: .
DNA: TGCAGCGTTGACCAGGGGTCGAACACTGAAGCTTTCTTT
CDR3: CSVDQGSNTEAFF

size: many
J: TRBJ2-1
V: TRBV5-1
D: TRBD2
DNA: TGCGCCAGCAGCATAGTAAGACTAGCGGGAGGGCGATCCAATGAGCAGTTCTTC
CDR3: CASSIVRLAGGRSNEQFF

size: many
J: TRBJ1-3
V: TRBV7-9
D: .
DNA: TGTGCCAGCAGCTTAGGGGAATCGGAAGGAAACACCATATATTTT
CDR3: CASSLGESEGNTIYF